A single sample is the source of the 22 T cell receptor beta chains below, sequenced in a study of cytomegalovirus exposure and HLA in healthy donors. The PCR had 60 Vbeta and 13 Jbeta primers. Generated by immunoSEQ multiplex PCR, the TCRdb table keeps only in-frame clones and is missing some. The data contain roughly 100,000 clones, under 85% of them singletons. The sample comprised PBMCs. Receptors originate from a man younger than 30 in good health and CMV-seropositive.

V and J are TRBV29-1 and TRBJ1-1; D is uncertain. V gave up 4 bases and J gave up 1 base, with 4 bases separating them. Germline V gene data show CDR1 as SQVTM and CDR2 as ANQGSEA. The CDR3 totals 11 residues. The CDR3 here is CSVGANTEAFF. The CDR3 DNA reads TGCAGCGTTGGGGCGAACACTGAAGCTTTCTTT.

This clone has more than one count but fewer than ten. The chain joins TRBV28 to TRBJ1-1; a possible D gene is TRBD1 (6 bases). This CDR3 region has 14 residues. The germline V gene has CDR1 MDHEN and CDR2 SYDVKM. V lost 6 bases to trimming and J lost 1 base, with 12 bases between them. The CDR3 DNA follows: TGTGCCAGCAGGCCAGGGGCCACGAACACTGAAGCTTTCTTT. Its translation: CASRPGATNTEAFF.

J is TRBJ2-3 and V is TRBV19; D call uncertain. This CDR3 contains 15 residues. The V end was cut by 5 bases, the J end by 3 bases, with 15 bases between. Germline V gene sequence: CDR1 LNHDA, CDR2 SQIVND (reference sequence). The CDR3 reads CASSSAGQGTDTQYF. As DNA, the CDR3 is TGTGCCAGTAGTTCAGCAGGCCAAGGTACAGATACGCAGTATTTT.

The V call is TRBV2, the J call TRBJ2-5; 7 positions match TRBD1. V lost 8 bases and J lost 1; bases outside the gene matches: 7. The germline V gene encodes CDR1 SNHLY and CDR2 FYNNEI. This CDR3 has 14 amino acids. CDR3 sequence: CASQWDRAQETQYF. The CDR3 DNA is TGTGCCAGCCAGTGGGACAGAGCCCAAGAGACCCAGTACTTC.

Note on this clone: One junction end does not reproduce the germline sequence, and a read error may be involved. This CDR3 is also generated by other DNA sequences in the sample. The V call is TRBV6-1, the J call TRBJ1-6; D is possibly TRBD1 (6 bases). Per germline, CDR1 MNHNS and CDR2 SASEGT. The CDR3 length is 15 residues. The CDR3 loop reads CASGQSSSYNSPLHF. The CDR3 DNA follows: TGTGCCAGCGGACAGTCGAGCTCCTATAATTCCCCCCTCCACTTT.

CDR3 nucleotide sequence: TGTGCCAGCAGCCGAGGAGGACAGGGGGGTACAGATACGCAGTATTTT. This sequence encodes CASSRGGQGGTDTQYF. The chain uses TRBV5-4 and TRBJ2-3; 10 bases map to TRBD1. The J segment lost 3 bases and the V segment lost 4 bases, leaving 8 bases of the junction unmatched. The germline V gene has CDR1 SGHNT and CDR2 YYREEE (reference sequence). The CDR3 has 16 residues.

V gene TRBV18 combines with J gene TRBJ2-6; TRBD1 matches 7 bases. The CDR3 contains 17 residues. From germline, CDR1 is KGHSH and CDR2 LQKENI. Losses at the gene ends were 3 bases for V and 0 bases for J; bases not matched to a gene: 5. DNA of the CDR3: TGTGCCAGCTCACCTGGGACAGCCTTCTCTGGGGCCAACGTCCTGACTTTC. It encodes CASSPGTAFSGANVLTF.

A few counts support this clone. The chain uses TRBV5-4 and TRBJ1-4; TRBD1 matches 11 bases. V lost 4 bases, J lost 6 bases, and 11 bases stayed unmatched. The germline V gene encodes CDR1 SGHNT and CDR2 YYREEE (reference sequence). The CDR3 contains 17 residues. The CDR3 sequence is CASSPGTGGGVDEKLFF. The CDR3 bases are TGTGCCAGCAGCCCGGGGACAGGGGGTGGAGTTGATGAAAAACTGTTTTTT.

V usage is TRBV28 and J usage is TRBJ1-6, with D tentatively TRBD1 (5 bases). CDR1 is MDHEN, CDR2 SYDVKM, per germline. The CDR3 consists of 14 residues. V lost 5 bases and J 3 bases, leaving 8 bases between the germline ends. The CDR3 spells CASSLRDYNSPLHF. The DNA of the CDR3 is TGTGCCAGCAGTCTCAGGGACTATAATTCACCCCTCCACTTT.

The rearrangement uses TRBV2 and TRBJ2-4; no clear D gene. The CDR3 is 15 residues long. V was shortened by 6 bases and J by 0 bases, with 12 bases between the two germline ends. Germline V gene sequence: CDR1 SNHLY, CDR2 FYNNEI. Here the CDR3 reads CASSLLSVAKNIQYF. The CDR3 DNA follows: TGTGCCAGCAGCTTACTTAGTGTAGCCAAAAACATTCAGTACTTC.

V and J are TRBV5-1 and TRBJ1-6; 7 bases are a match to TRBD1. The CDR3 sequence is 15 residues long. Germline V gene lookup returns CDR1 SGHRS and CDR2 YFSETQ. Losses at the gene ends were 0 bases for V and 7 bases for J; bases not matched to a gene: 4. CDR3 DNA: TGCGCCAGCAGCTTGGTACCGGGACAGAATTCACCCCTCCACTTT. Protein: CASSLVPGQNSPLHF. Based on the CDR3 plus reference TRBV5-1 and TRBJ1-6, the full variable domain is KAGVTQTPRYLIKTRGQQVTLSCSPISGHRSVSWYQQTPGQGLQFLFEYFSETQRNKGNFPGRFSGRQFSNSRSEMNVSTLELGDSALYLCASSLVPGQNSPLHFGNGTRLTVT.

There are a few counts of this clone. The chain employs TRBV6-1 and TRBJ1-2; the D gene is possibly TRBD1 (5 bases). Trimming stripped 3 bases from V and 4 bases from J, with 9 bases between. Germline V lookup: CDR1 MNHNS, CDR2 SASEGT. CDR3 length equals 13 residues. The CDR3 sequence is CASSDDRSYGYTF. In DNA, the CDR3 is TGTGCCAGCAGTGATGACAGATCCTATGGCTACACCTTC.

The V and J genes are TRBV4-1 and TRBJ2-1; D is undetermined. The CDR3 loop spans 14 amino acids. Trimming took 3 bases from V and 7 from J, leaving 13 bases between them. Germline CDR1 reads MGHRA; CDR2 reads YSYEKL. This CDR3 is CASSQRNGPNEQFF. DNA for the CDR3: TGCGCCAGCAGCCAGAGGAACGGTCCTAATGAGCAGTTCTTC.

The chain joins TRBV27 to TRBJ1-1; 8 bases map to TRBD1. Per germline, CDR1 MNHEY and CDR2 SMNVEV (reference sequence). The CDR3 sequence is 14 residues long. V gave up 5 bases and J gave up 1 base; unmatched junction bases: 3. The CDR3 region is CASSPGTGNTEAFF. The CDR3 coding sequence is TGTGCCAGCAGTCCAGGGACAGGGAACACTGAAGCTTTCTTT.

This CDR3 is CASSNRRLWDRGDNEQFF. The CDR3 region has the DNA TGCGCCAGCAGCAACAGGAGGCTTTGGGACAGGGGGGACAATGAGCAGTTCTTC. The J gene is TRBJ2-1, the V gene TRBV4-1, with TRBD1 matching over 11 bases. The CDR3 runs 18 residues. V gave up 5 bases and J gave up 5 bases; unmatched junction bases: 14. Germline CDR1 is MGHRA and CDR2 is YSYEKL.

This clone appeared once. The chain joins TRBV28 to TRBJ1-5, with 8 bases matching TRBD1. V lost 2 bases to trimming and J lost 5 bases; unmatched junction nucleotides: 5. Germline CDR1 and CDR2: MDHEN and SYDVKM. This CDR3 contains 15 residues. CDR3 residues: CASSLRDRIDQPQHF. CDR3 nucleotides: TGTGCCAGCAGTTTAAGGGACAGGATAGATCAGCCCCAGCATTTT.

J is TRBJ2-7 and V is TRBV29-1, with TRBD2 identical over 8 bases. The CDR3 loop spans 12 amino acids. J was trimmed by 1 base and V by 7 bases; bases with no gene match: 3. Germline V CDR1 and CDR2: SQVTM, ANQGSEA. The CDR3 protein is CSATSGSYEQYF. CDR3 sequence (DNA): TGCAGCGCCACTAGCGGTTCCTACGAGCAGTACTTC.

The chain is built from TRBV7-9 and TRBJ2-7; 7 bases fit TRBD1. The CDR3 runs 14 residues. Germline CDR1 SEHNR, CDR2 FQNEAQ (reference sequence). Trimming removed 2 bases from V and 2 bases from J; junction bases left unmatched: 3. DNA for the CDR3: TGTGCCAGCAGCTTATCAACAGGGGCCTACGAGCAGTACTTC. Encoded protein: CASSLSTGAYEQYF.

The CDR3 spells CASSQARGLNTEAFF. CDR3 DNA sequence: TGCGCCAGCAGCCAGGCCAGGGGCCTGAACACTGAAGCTTTCTTT. V usage is TRBV4-1 and J usage is TRBJ1-1; weak D call: TRBD1 (6 bases). CDR1 and CDR2 (germline): MGHRA, YSYEKL. The CDR3 totals 15 residues. Trimming shortened V by 3 bases and J by 0 bases, and 11 bases separated the two germline ends.

The genes are TRBV25-1 and TRBJ2-5; D unclear. The CDR3 totals 14 residues. The germline gives CDR1 MGHDK, CDR2 SYGVNS. The germline V and J ends were trimmed by 1 base and 2 bases, with 8 bases remaining between them. This CDR3 is CASSEFEAQETQYF. The CDR3 DNA reads TGTGCCAGCAGTGAATTCGAAGCTCAAGAGACCCAGTACTTC.

The rearrangement joins TRBV19 to TRBJ1-5; TRBD1 matches at 9 bases. This CDR3 contains 17 residues. Looked up from germline, CDR1 is LNHDA and CDR2 is SQIVND (reference sequence). Trimming took 5 bases from V and 6 from J; bases not matched to a gene: 14. The CDR3 protein is CASSPRSGTGWGQPQHF. Here the CDR3 DNA reads TGTGCCAGTAGTCCAAGATCCGGGACAGGGTGGGGTCAGCCCCAGCATTTT.

The chain has TRBV9 and TRBJ1-6, with 10 bases identical to TRBD1. The CDR3 contains 16 residues. The germline V gene has CDR1 SGDLS and CDR2 YYNGEE. V was clipped by 7 bases and J by 9 bases; unmatched bases: 13. The CDR3 protein is CASSPRAGQGFSPLHF. Here the CDR3 DNA reads TGTGCCAGCTCCCCTAGGGCGGGACAGGGGTTTTCACCCCTCCACTTT. Full variable domain (outside the CDR3, taken from reference TRBV9 and TRBJ1-6): DSGVTQTPKHLITATGQRVTLRCSPRSGDLSVYWYQQSLDQGLQFLIQYYNGEERAKGNILERFSAQQFPDLHSELNLSSLELGDSALYFCASSPRAGQGFSPLHFGNGTRLTVT.